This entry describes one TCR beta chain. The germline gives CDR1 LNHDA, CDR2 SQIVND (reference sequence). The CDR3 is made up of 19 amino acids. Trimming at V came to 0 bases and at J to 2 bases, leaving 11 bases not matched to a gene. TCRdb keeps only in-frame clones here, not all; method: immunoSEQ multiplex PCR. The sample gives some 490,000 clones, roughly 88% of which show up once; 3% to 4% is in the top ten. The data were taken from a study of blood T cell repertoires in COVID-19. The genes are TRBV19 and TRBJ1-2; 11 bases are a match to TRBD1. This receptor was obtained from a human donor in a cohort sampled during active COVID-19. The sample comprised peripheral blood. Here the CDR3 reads CASSIDGGQGASPNYGYTF. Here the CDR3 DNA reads TGTGCCAGTAGTATAGACGGCGGACAGGGGGCTTCGCCCAACTATGGCTACACCTTC.